This TCR beta chain was sequenced for a study of T cells in tuberculosis. The overall study: This South African cohort compared adolescents with or without latent tuberculosis against adults with active tuberculosis.

As to time point: new active TB diagnosis, blood taken before or within 7 days of starting treatment. Each clinical donor contributed on average around 110,000 T cells from unsorted cryopreserved PBMC. Assay used: immunoSEQ multiplex PCR; TCRdb lists only in-frame clones, some missing. The sample records approximately 53,000 clones, 90% to 95% being singletons. The CDR3 extends over 12 amino acids. Trimming pared 2 bases from V and 6 bases from J, leaving 8 bases between. CDR1 and CDR2 from the germline V gene are SQVTM and ANQGSEA. The starting material was PBMCs, obtained at tuberculosis diagnosis. The V call is TRBV29-1, the J call TRBJ2-1, with D uncertain. The receptor was isolated from an adult with tuberculosis. The CDR3 spells CSVEPFSNEQFF. CDR3 nucleotides: TGCAGCGTTGAACCTTTTTCCAATGAGCAGTTCTTC.